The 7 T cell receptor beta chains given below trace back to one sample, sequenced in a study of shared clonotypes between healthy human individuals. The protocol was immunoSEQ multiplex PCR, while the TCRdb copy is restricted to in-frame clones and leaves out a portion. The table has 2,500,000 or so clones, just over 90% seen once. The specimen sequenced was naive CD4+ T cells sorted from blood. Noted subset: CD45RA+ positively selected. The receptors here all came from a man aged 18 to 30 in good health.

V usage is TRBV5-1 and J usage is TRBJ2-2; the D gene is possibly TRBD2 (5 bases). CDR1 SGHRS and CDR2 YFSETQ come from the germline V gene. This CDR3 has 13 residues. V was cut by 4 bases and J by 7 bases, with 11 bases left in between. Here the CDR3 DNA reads TGCGCCAGCAGCACCTTCGAGGGCGGGGAGCTGTTTTTT. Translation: CASSTFEGGELFF.

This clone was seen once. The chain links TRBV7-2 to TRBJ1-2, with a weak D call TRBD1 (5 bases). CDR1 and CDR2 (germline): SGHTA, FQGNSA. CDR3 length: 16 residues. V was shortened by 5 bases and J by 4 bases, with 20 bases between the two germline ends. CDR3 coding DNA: TGTGCCAGCAGCCAAGGCGGGGCTGGCGGGAGCTATGGCTACACCTTC. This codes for CASSQGGAGGSYGYTF.

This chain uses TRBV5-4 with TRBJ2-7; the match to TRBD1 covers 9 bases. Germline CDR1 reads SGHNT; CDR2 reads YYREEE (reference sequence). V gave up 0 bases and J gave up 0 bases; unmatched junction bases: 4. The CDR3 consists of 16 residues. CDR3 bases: TGTGCCAGCAGCTTGGGACAGGGGGTTCTCTCCTACGAGCAGTACTTC. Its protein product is CASSLGQGVLSYEQYF.

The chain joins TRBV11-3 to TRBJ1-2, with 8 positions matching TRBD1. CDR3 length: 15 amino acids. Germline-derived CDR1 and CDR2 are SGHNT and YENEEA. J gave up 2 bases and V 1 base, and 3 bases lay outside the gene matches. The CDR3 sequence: CASSLADRENYGYTF. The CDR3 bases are TGTGCCAGCAGCTTAGCGGACAGGGAAAACTATGGCTACACCTTC.

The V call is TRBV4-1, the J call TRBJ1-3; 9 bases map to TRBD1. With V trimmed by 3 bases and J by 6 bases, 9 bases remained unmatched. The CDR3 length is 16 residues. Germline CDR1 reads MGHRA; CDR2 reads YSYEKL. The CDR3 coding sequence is TGCGCCAGCAGCCACGTGGACAGGGGATCCTCAAACACCATATATTTT. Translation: CASSHVDRGSSNTIYF.

In DNA, the CDR3 is TGTGCCAGCACTCGCCAGGGAGGCCTTCAAGAGACCCAGTACTTC. Translated, it gives CASTRQGGLQETQYF. The rearrangement joins TRBV5-4 to TRBJ2-5, with D maybe TRBD2 (6 bases). This CDR3 is built from 15 residues. The V gene lost 6 bases and the J gene lost 2 bases, with 17 bases spanning the gap. Germline V gene sequence: CDR1 SGHNT, CDR2 YYREEE (reference sequence). Full variable domain (outside the CDR3, taken from reference TRBV5-4 and TRBJ2-5): ETGVTQSPTHLIKTRGQQVTLRCSSQSGHNTVSWYQQALGQGPQFIFQYYREEENGRGNFPPRFSGLQFPNYSSELNVNALELDDSALYLCASTRQGGLQETQYFGPGTRLLVL.

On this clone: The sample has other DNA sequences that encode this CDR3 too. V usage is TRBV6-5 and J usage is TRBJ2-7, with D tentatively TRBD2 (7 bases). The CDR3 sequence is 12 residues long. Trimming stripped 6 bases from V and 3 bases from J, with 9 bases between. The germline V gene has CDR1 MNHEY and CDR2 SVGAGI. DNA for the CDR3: TGTGCCAGCAGGGGAGGGGGCTACGAGCAGTACTTC. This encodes CASRGGGYEQYF.